One and the same sample provided the 21 T cell receptor beta chains below, sequenced in a study of molecular identifiers for immune sequencing clone quantification. TCRdb itself ran the PCR reads through MiXCR, one entry per CDR3 protein. The sample holds around 300,000 distinct CDR3 sequences, roughly a quarter seen once. The specimen sequenced was naive CD8+ T cells from blood, with Jurkat cell RNA spiked in. Subset in this sample: FACS-sorted CD8+CD4-CCR7+CD45RA+ naive T cells. The receptors come from a human donor in good health. Some libraries in this study had Jurkat cell RNA spiked in.

The chain uses TRBV13 and TRBJ1-2; 12 bases are shared with TRBD1. The junction had 9 bases not matched to a gene; V was cut back by 5 bases and J by 8 bases. Germline V gene lookup returns CDR1 PRHDT and CDR2 FYEKMQ (reference sequence). This CDR3 comprises 15 residues. Here the CDR3 reads CASSLTPGTGGGYTF. The DNA for the CDR3 is TGTGCCAGCAGCCTCACCCCCGGGACAGGGGGCGGCTACACCTTC.

This clonotype has more than one count but fewer than ten. This sequence joins TRBV6-5 and TRBJ2-3; TRBD2 is a possible D gene (5 bases). V lost 4 bases and J 2 bases, leaving 16 bases between the germline ends. Germline V gene sequence: CDR1 MNHEY, CDR2 SVGAGI. The CDR3 spans 16 residues. CDR3 loop: CASSWSEALNTDTQYF. The CDR3 DNA is TGTGCCAGCAGTTGGTCGGAGGCCTTGAACACAGATACGCAGTATTTT.

This clonotype was seen repeatedly, ten times or more. This rearrangement joins TRBV7-6 to TRBJ2-1, with 8 nucleotides matching TRBD2. V trimming: 5 bases; J trimming: 8 bases; junction bases outside the gene matches: 14. The CDR3 is made up of 16 amino acids. The germline V gene encodes CDR1 SGHVS and CDR2 FNYEAQ. DNA for the CDR3: TGTGCCAGCAGCCTCCCTTCAGCGGGGGCCCTGGATGAGCAGTTCTTC. Its translation: CASSLPSAGALDEQFF.

Ten or more counts support this clonotype. V is TRBV12-3 or TRBV12-4 and J is TRBJ2-3, with D perhaps TRBD2 (5 bases). The CDR3 extends over 17 amino acids. V shed 10 bases and J shed 2 bases, with 25 bases lying between them. The CDR3 DNA reads as TGTGCCACCAAACCGGCGGGTGCGTGGAGTAACACAGATACGCAGTATTTT. Its translation: CATKPAGAWSNTDTQYF.

This chain joins TRBV20-1 and TRBJ1-1; no clear D. Trimming cost V 6 bases and J 1 base, with 15 bases left between them. Germline V gene data show CDR1 as DFQATT and CDR2 as SNEGSKA (reference sequence). The CDR3 is 14 amino acids. The CDR3 region is CSAVAWDSNTEAFF. The CDR3 DNA reads TGCAGTGCCGTAGCATGGGATTCGAACACTGAAGCTTTCTTT.

This clonotype occurred many times. The chain couples TRBV12-3 or TRBV12-4 to TRBJ1-5; 11 bases agree with TRBD1. The CDR3 runs 16 residues. V shed 5 bases and J 1 base; nucleotides not matched to a gene: 4. CDR3 sequence (DNA): TGTGCCAGCAGTGCCGGGACAGGGGGAAGCAATCAGCCCCAGCATTTT. Its translation: CASSAGTGGSNQPQHF.

There are many counts of this clonotype. V and J are TRBV6-2 or TRBV6-3 and TRBJ2-7; D is unclear. V was shortened by 2 bases and J by 3 bases, with 5 bases between the two germline ends. The V gene's germline CDR1 is MNHEY and CDR2 SVGEGT. The CDR3 is made up of 12 amino acids. This chain's CDR3 is CASSYTSYEQYF. The CDR3 nucleotides read TGTGCCAGCAGTTACACAAGCTACGAGCAGTACTTC.

As to this clonotype: The conserved closing phenylalanine or tryptophan is absent in this CDR3, likely reflecting a read error. This chain links TRBV9 with TRBJ2-7; D unresolved. Between the trimmed V and J ends, which lost 0 bases and 6 bases, there was a span of 10 bases. The CDR3 runs to 13 residues. Germline V gene lookup returns CDR1 SGDLS and CDR2 YYNGEE. The CDR3: CASSVAPGSEQYL. The CDR3 DNA reads as TGTGCCAGCAGCGTAGCACCAGGAAGCGAGCAGTACTTA.

In its sample, this clonotype was seen many times. The chain carries TRBV24-1 and TRBJ2-7; D might be TRBD1 or TRBD2, each matching 5 bases. The CDR3 extends over 15 amino acids. V lost 3 bases and J lost 4, with 15 bases in between. Looked up from germline, CDR1 is KGHDR and CDR2 is SFDVKD. The CDR3 sequence is CATSDPRDPTYEQYF. Written as DNA, the CDR3 is TGTGCCACCAGTGATCCCCGGGACCCTACGTACGAGCAGTACTTC.

There are a few counts of this clonotype. V gene TRBV30 combines with J gene TRBJ2-7, with D perhaps TRBD2 (6 bases). The CDR3 length is 14 residues. Germline values: CDR1 GTSNPN, CDR2 SVGIG (reference sequence). V lost 0 bases, J lost 5 bases, and 14 bases lay in between. CDR3 sequence reads: CAWSVGTLGDEQYF. DNA for the CDR3: TGTGCCTGGAGTGTAGGGACTCTTGGGGACGAGCAGTACTTC.

The rearrangement joins TRBV5-1 to TRBJ2-3; 15 nucleotides line up with TRBD2. Germline assignment: CDR1 SGHRS and CDR2 YFSETQ. V dropped 4 bases and J dropped 6; count of bases not matched to a gene: 6. CDR3 length: 16 amino acids. The CDR3 nucleotides are TGCGCCAGCAGCAGGACTAGCGGGGGGGTTGCGGATACGCAGTATTTT. Protein product: CASSRTSGGVADTQYF.

This clonotype was observed many times. The gene calls are TRBV4-3 and TRBJ2-1; 14 nucleotides align to TRBD2. Trimming removed 4 bases from V and 4 bases from J; junction bases left unmatched: 0. This CDR3 contains 15 residues. Germline CDR1 reads LGHNA; CDR2 reads YSLEER. The DNA of the CDR3 is TGCGCCAGCAGCCGGACTAGCGGGGGGTACAATGAGCAGTTCTTC. It codes for CASSRTSGGYNEQFF.

Points on this clonotype: A clone one base away is much larger, so this may be a read error. This sequence joins TRBV6-2 or TRBV6-3 and TRBJ2-2, with a tentative D call TRBD2 (5 bases). The CDR3 covers 14 residues. Per the germline V gene, CDR1 is MNHEY and CDR2 is SVGEGT. As DNA, the CDR3 is TGTGCCAGCAGTCGGACCAAGAACACCGGGGAGCTGGTTTTT. Protein product: CASSRTKNTGELVF.

This clonotype has a handful of counts. Sequence at one end of the junction differs from germline and may be a read error. The chain's CDR3 is CASRLGQGIYNEQFF. CDR3 sequence (DNA): TGTGCCAGCAGGTTAGGACAGGGGATCTACAATGAGCAGTTCTTC. The V and J genes are TRBV7-9 and TRBJ2-1; TRBD1 agrees at 9 bases. This CDR3 has 15 residues. Germline-derived CDR1 and CDR2 are SEHNR and FQNEAQ (reference sequence).

This clonotype was recorded many times. The genes are TRBV20-1 and TRBJ1-3; D uncertain. The CDR3 sequence is 15 residues long. V gave up 0 bases and J gave up 1 base, with 10 bases separating them. In germline, CDR1 is DFQATT, CDR2 SNEGSKA (reference sequence). Here the CDR3 reads CSARDMTDSGNTIYF. The DNA of the CDR3 is TGCAGTGCTAGAGATATGACGGATTCTGGAAACACCATATATTTT.

Comment on this clonotype: With a much larger clone just one base away, this may be a read error. This likely comes from a read error, as the CDR3 has no conserved phenylalanine or tryptophan at its end. The chain is built from TRBV28 and TRBJ2-7; perhaps D is TRBD1 or TRBD2 (5 bases each). This CDR3 is built from 15 residues. V dropped 6 bases and J dropped 3 bases, with 18 bases sitting between them. Per germline, CDR1 MDHEN and CDR2 SYDVKM. The CDR3 coding sequence is TGTGCCAGCAGCAACGTTAGGGACGGCCACTACGAGCAGTACTCC. This gives the protein CASSNVRDGHYEQYS.

This clonotype was observed a handful of times. J is TRBJ2-3 and V is TRBV19; D is possibly TRBD1 (5 bases). Germline lookup yields CDR1 LNHDA and CDR2 SQIVND (reference sequence). The CDR3 runs to 14 residues. The V and J ends lost 4 bases and 6 bases respectively, with 14 bases between them. CDR3 residues: CASSSWKGIDTQYF. CDR3 DNA: TGTGCCAGTAGTAGTTGGAAGGGGATCGATACGCAGTATTTT.

This clonotype appeared many times. The chain carries TRBV7-9 and TRBJ1-4; 7 bases fit TRBD1. Trimming removed 0 bases from V and 8 bases from J; junction bases left unmatched: 6. In germline, CDR1 is SEHNR, CDR2 FQNEAQ (reference sequence). CDR3 length: 15 amino acids. This CDR3 is CASSLAEGAREKLFF. CDR3 DNA: TGTGCCAGCAGCTTAGCTGAGGGGGCGCGCGAAAAACTGTTTTTT.

This clonotype was recorded at least ten times. This rearrangement joins TRBV30 to TRBJ2-3; D remains ambiguous. The germline V gene has CDR1 GTSNPN and CDR2 SVGIG (reference sequence). Trimming shortened V by 0 bases and J by 5 bases, and 9 bases separated the two germline ends. The CDR3 has 13 amino acids. The CDR3 region has the DNA TGTGCCTGGAGTGTCGTTAGGCAAGATACGCAGTATTTT. This sequence encodes CAWSVVRQDTQYF.

This clonotype was detected many times. This chain joins TRBV29-1 and TRBJ2-7, with 10 bases aligning to TRBD2. This CDR3 has 14 amino acids. CDR1 and CDR2 (germline): SQVTM, ANQGSEA. V trimming: 3 bases; J trimming: 4 bases; junction bases outside the gene matches: 6. CDR3 sequence reads: CSVDLASGGYEQYF. The CDR3 DNA sequence: TGCAGCGTTGATTTGGCTAGCGGGGGTTACGAGCAGTACTTC.

This clonotype appeared a few times. J is TRBJ2-7 and V is TRBV7-6, with D maybe TRBD2 (6 bases). The CDR3 covers 14 residues. The V end lost 1 base, the J end lost 5 bases, and 12 bases lay between the germline ends. Germline-derived CDR1 and CDR2 are SGHVS and FNYEAQ. In DNA form, the CDR3 reads TGTGCCAGCAGCTTAGTCAGGGACTCTGACGAGCAGTACTTC. Translation gives CASSLVRDSDEQYF.